This TCR beta chain emerged from a study of T cell responses to AZD1222 COVID-19 vaccine. Whole-study findings and limits: Nearly half of spike-specific TCRs reportedly target unmutated variant regions. With two AZD1222 doses given, Spike-specific TCR breadth and depth both rose.

With regard to this clone: Its target is unknown.

The CDR3 extends over 15 amino acids. From germline, CDR1 is SGHRS and CDR2 YFSETQ. V was clipped by 5 bases and J by 5 bases; unmatched bases: 8. Profiling relied on immunoSEQ multiplex PCR, and the TCRdb table lists in-frame clones only, not all of them. Seen here are approximately 190,000 clones, 85% to 95% observed once, and the top ten hold less than 1.5%. The TCR comes from an adult in good health. V and J are TRBV5-1 and TRBJ2-1; 9 bases fit TRBD2. Sequencing was performed on peripheral blood, taken on day 0 of AZD1222 vaccination. The CDR3 DNA sequence: TGCGCCAGCAGGAAGGGGACTAGCAGTAACAATGAGCAGTTCTTC. As protein: CASRKGTSSNNEQFF.